This TCR beta chain was retrieved from a study of low-dose radiotherapy and immunotherapy resistance in tumors. Study as a whole: The fractionation for Cohort 1 was 0.5 Gy per fraction every 2 weeks, totaling 6.5 Gy.

This clonotype occurred many times. Documented time point: after trial treatment. Treatment noted: LDRT plus nivolumab, ipilimumab, low-dose cyclophosphamide and aspirin (RACIN trial). Nivolumab, ipilimumab, aspirin, low-dose cyclophosphamide and low-dose radiotherapy were given to donors. First-strand cDNA relied on TRAV- and TRBV-specific primers spanning alpha and beta chains. The authors ran around 20 PCR cycles to amplify TCRs with a constant-region primer and V-primer adapter. mRNA, after isolation, was amplified by in vitro transcription. TCRdb called the reads again in MiXCR, with one record for every CDR3 protein. The table has 85,000 to 95,000 distinct CDR3 sequences, 20% to 25% seen once. V gave up 4 bases and J gave up 0 bases, with 19 bases separating them. Per germline, CDR1 SQVTM and CDR2 ANQGSEA. CDR3 length: 17 residues.

The source is a female donor with ovarian cancer. The J gene is TRBJ1-3, the V gene TRBV29-1; unclear D gene. The starting material was PBMCs, obtained after low-dose radiotherapy plus immunotherapy. The CDR3 DNA sequence: TGCAGCGTTGTCCGTTTTCCGGCCCGTAGCTCTGGAAACACCATATATTTT. Amino acids: CSVVRFPARSSGNTIYF. The full variable domain, its missing parts supplied by reference TRBV29-1 and TRBJ1-3, is SAVISQKPSRDICQRGTSLTIQCQVDSQVTMMFWYRQQPGQSLTLIATANQGSEATYESGFVIDKFPISRPNLTFSTLTVSNMSPEDSSIYLCSVVRFPARSSGNTIYFGEGSWLTVV.